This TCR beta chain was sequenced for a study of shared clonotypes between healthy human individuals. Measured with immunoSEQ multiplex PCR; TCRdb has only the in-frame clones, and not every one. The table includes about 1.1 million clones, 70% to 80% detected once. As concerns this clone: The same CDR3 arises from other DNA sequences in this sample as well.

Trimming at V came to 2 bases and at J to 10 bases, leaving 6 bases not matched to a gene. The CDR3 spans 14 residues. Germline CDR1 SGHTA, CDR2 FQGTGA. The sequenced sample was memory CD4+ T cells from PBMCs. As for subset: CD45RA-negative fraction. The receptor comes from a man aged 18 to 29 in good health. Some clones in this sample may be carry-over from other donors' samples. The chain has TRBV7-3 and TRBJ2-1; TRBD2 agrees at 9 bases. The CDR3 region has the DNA TGTGCCAGCAGCTTAGGGAGCGGGAGGAACGAGCAGTTCTTC. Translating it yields CASSLGSGRNEQFF.